The entry below gives a single T cell receptor (beta chain) sequence along with its context. Its antigen remains unknown. This entry belongs to a study of cytomegalovirus exposure and HLA in healthy donors. Overall study findings and caveats: Among CMV-associated TCR beta chains, most appeared HLA-restricted in a later analysis. Later on, an analysis tied 15,000 to 20,000 TCR beta sequences to HLA alleles at 0.05 false discovery rate.

With 60 Vbeta and 13 Jbeta primers, the PCR was carried out. Method: immunoSEQ multiplex PCR; TCRdb's copy keeps in-frame clones and lacks some. The table has more than 75,000 clones, roughly 86% seen once. The sample taken for sequencing was PBMCs. This TCR was sampled from a woman aged 18 to 35 in good health and CMV-seropositive.

CDR3 protein: CASSPRSGADTQYF. CDR3 nucleotides: TGTGCCAGCAGCCCCAGGAGCGGGGCAGATACGCAGTATTTT. The V and J genes are TRBV14 and TRBJ2-3, with 7 bases fitting TRBD2. The trim removed 4 bases at V and 4 bases at J, leaving 5 bases unmatched. The CDR3 runs to 14 residues. CDR1 is SGHDN, CDR2 FVKESK, per germline.